One and the same sample provided the 11 T cell receptor beta chains below, sequenced in a study of cytomegalovirus exposure and HLA in healthy donors. 60 Vbeta and 13 Jbeta primers were used in PCR. Libraries were prepared by immunoSEQ multiplex PCR; TCRdb keeps only in-frame clonotypes and omits some of them. This sample carries roughly 45,000 clones, with roughly 1.8% going to the ten biggest clones. Material for sequencing was PBMCs. These receptors were collected from a woman under 40 in good health and CMV-seronegative.

This chain connects TRBV18 to TRBJ2-1, with 9 bases fitting TRBD2. Germline V gives CDR1 KGHSH, CDR2 LQKENI. The CDR3 is 15 residues long. Germline trimming cut 2 bases from V and 2 bases from J; bases unmatched to any gene: 1. The CDR3 sequence is CASSPGGRAYNEQFF. Here the CDR3 DNA reads TGTGCCAGCTCACCAGGCGGGAGGGCCTACAATGAGCAGTTCTTC. Using reference TRBV18 and TRBJ2-1 for the parts outside the CDR3, the full variable domain is NAGVMQNPRHLVRRRGQEARLRCSPMKGHSHVYWYRQLPEEGLKFMVYLQKENIIDESGMPKERFSAEFPKEGPSILRIQQVVRGDSAAYFCASSPGGRAYNEQFFGPGTRLTVL.

The chain carries TRBV4-3 and TRBJ2-1, with 13 bases lining up with TRBD2. The trim removed 0 bases at V and 6 bases at J, leaving 5 bases unmatched. Germline assignment: CDR1 LGHNA and CDR2 YSLEER. There are 17 residues in the CDR3. CDR3 protein: CASSQDVTSGRLNEQFF. The CDR3 DNA reads TGCGCCAGCAGCCAAGATGTGACTAGCGGGAGGCTCAATGAGCAGTTCTTC.

The V gene is TRBV6-6, the J gene TRBJ1-5; no clear D. Deletions cut 5 bases from V and 2 bases from J, with 4 bases between. CDR3 length equals 12 residues. Germline lookup yields CDR1 MNHNY and CDR2 SVGAGI (reference sequence). The CDR3: CASSARNQPQHF. Here the CDR3 DNA reads TGTGCCAGCAGTGCGCGCAATCAGCCCCAGCATTTT.

The chain has TRBV6-1 and TRBJ1-4; D unresolved. The germline V gene encodes CDR1 MNHNS and CDR2 SASEGT. V was cut by 7 bases and J by 3 bases, with 12 bases left in between. This CDR3 comprises 14 residues. CDR3 sequence reads: CASTLSQPNEKLFF. The CDR3 DNA is TGTGCCAGCACCCTGTCACAGCCTAATGAAAAACTGTTTTTT.

This chain connects TRBV4-2 to TRBJ2-7; tentatively, D is TRBD2 (6 bases). Trimming cost V 0 bases and J 0 bases, with 9 bases left between them. The CDR3 is 15 amino acids. CDR1 is LGHNA, CDR2 YNFKEQ, per germline. The CDR3 coding sequence is TGTGCCAGCAGCCAAGAAGCTAGCGTCTCCTACGAGCAGTACTTC. Translated: CASSQEASVSYEQYF.

The chain joins TRBV5-1 to TRBJ2-1, with 8 bases fitting TRBD2. The CDR3 sequence is 19 residues long. The trim removed 1 base at V and 7 bases at J, leaving 19 bases unmatched. Germline CDR1 and CDR2: SGHRS and YFSETQ. The CDR3 region is CASSLLKSGMGLVGNEQFF. The CDR3 DNA reads as TGCGCCAGCAGCTTGTTAAAGAGCGGGATGGGACTAGTCGGTAATGAGCAGTTCTTC.

The chain recombines TRBV5-1 with TRBJ1-1; D perhaps matches TRBD1 (6 bases). The CDR3 runs to 15 residues. V gave up 4 bases and J gave up 4 bases, with 17 bases separating them. Germline V lookup: CDR1 SGHRS, CDR2 YFSETQ. The CDR3 coding sequence is TGCGCCAGCAGCCTCGCCACAGGGTCGCGCACTGAAGCTTTCTTT. Encoded protein: CASSLATGSRTEAFF.

V gene TRBV29-1 combines with J gene TRBJ2-1; TRBD2 might be the D (6 bases). CDR3 length: 11 residues. Germline assignment: CDR1 SQVTM and CDR2 ANQGSEA. With 6 bases removed from V and 9 bases from J, the gap between germline ends came to 12 bases. The CDR3 region is CSVAEGGEQFF. DNA of the CDR3: TGCAGCGTGGCCGAGGGAGGTGAGCAGTTCTTC.

This chain uses TRBV18 with TRBJ1-4; D unresolved. The ends were cut back, 4 bases at V and 8 bases at J, with 11 bases in the middle. Germline V gene data show CDR1 as KGHSH and CDR2 as LQKENI. This CDR3 spans 13 amino acids. This CDR3 is CASSRGVGEKLFF. The CDR3 bases are TGTGCCAGCTCACGGGGAGTTGGGGAAAAACTGTTTTTT.

This chain links TRBV28 with TRBJ2-7; 9 nucleotides align to TRBD1. The CDR3 is made up of 14 amino acids. From germline, CDR1 is MDHEN and CDR2 SYDVKM. Trimming removed 6 bases from V and 6 bases from J; junction bases left unmatched: 9. DNA of the CDR3: TGTGCCAGCAGACGACAGGGGGAGAGGGGCGAGCAGTACTTC. This codes for CASRRQGERGEQYF.

The genes are TRBV11-2 and TRBJ2-7, with D maybe TRBD2 (5 bases). The CDR3 contains 15 residues. Between the trimmed V and J ends, which lost 3 bases and 0 bases, there was a span of 12 bases. CDR1 is SGHAT and CDR2 is FQNNGV in the germline V gene. The CDR3 protein is CASSFSEKPSYEQYF. The CDR3 region has the DNA TGTGCCAGCAGCTTTAGCGAGAAACCCTCCTACGAGCAGTACTTC.